Listed below are T cell receptor beta chains from one sample, sequenced in a study of identical twins. TCRdb redid the calling of the 5' RACE reads with MiXCR, one entry per CDR3 protein. The data show 1.5 million to 2 million distinct CDR3 sequences, more than 30% seen once. The specimen sequenced was cord blood. Receptors were obtained from a newborn girl in good health. CDR3s leave out the opening cysteine and the closing phenylalanine or tryptophan.

j_call v_call cdr3_aa
TRBJ1-2 TRBV11-2 ASSLGGDRGGGYT
TRBJ2-3 TRBV20-1 SAGTDTDTQY
TRBJ2-1 TRBV24-1 ATSDSGQGAWNEQF
TRBJ1-1 TRBV5-5 ASSSPIHRTEAF
TRBJ2-1 TRBV29-1 SVGTSGSLDEQF
TRBJ1-1 TRBV6-1 ASSVLTGTGNTEAF
TRBJ1-1 TRBV18 ACSPSDREVTEAF
TRBJ2-1 TRBV20-1 SGRTSGRSGEQF
- TRBV10-3 AITEGKGSTHEQY
TRBJ2-3 TRBV20-1 SARVAAGGLAADTQY
TRBJ2-3 TRBV9 ASSTRTDTQY
TRBJ2-5 TRBV7-7 ASSSSTGTSGRKETQY